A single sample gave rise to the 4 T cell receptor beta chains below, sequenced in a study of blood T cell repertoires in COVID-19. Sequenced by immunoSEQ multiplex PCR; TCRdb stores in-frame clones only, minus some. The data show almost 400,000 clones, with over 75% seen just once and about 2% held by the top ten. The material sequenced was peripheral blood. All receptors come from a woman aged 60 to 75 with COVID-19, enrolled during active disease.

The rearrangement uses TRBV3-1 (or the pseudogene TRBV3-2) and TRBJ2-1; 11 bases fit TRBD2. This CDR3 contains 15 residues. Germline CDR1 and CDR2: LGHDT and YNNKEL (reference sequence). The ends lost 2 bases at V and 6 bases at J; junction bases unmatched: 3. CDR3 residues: CASSQLAGGRNEQFF. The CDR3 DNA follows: TGTGCCAGCAGCCAATTAGCGGGGGGGCGCAATGAGCAGTTCTTC.

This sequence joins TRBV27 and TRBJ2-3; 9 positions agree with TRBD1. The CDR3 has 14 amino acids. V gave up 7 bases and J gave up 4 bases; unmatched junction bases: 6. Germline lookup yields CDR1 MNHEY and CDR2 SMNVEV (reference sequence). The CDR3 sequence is CASIPRTGADTQYF. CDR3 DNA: TGTGCCAGCATTCCAAGGACAGGGGCAGATACGCAGTATTTT.

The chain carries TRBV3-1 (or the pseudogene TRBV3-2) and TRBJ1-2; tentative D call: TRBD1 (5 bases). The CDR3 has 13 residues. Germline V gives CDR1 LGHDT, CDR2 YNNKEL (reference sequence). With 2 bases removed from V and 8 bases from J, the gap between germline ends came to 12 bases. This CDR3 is CASSQSQGSGYTF. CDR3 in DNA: TGTGCCAGCAGCCAAAGCCAGGGAAGCGGCTACACCTTC.

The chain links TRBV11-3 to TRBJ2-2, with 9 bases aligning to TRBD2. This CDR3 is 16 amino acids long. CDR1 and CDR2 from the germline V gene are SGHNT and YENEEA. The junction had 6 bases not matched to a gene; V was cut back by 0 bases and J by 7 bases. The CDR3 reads CASSLDRSGGFGELFF. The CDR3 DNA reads TGTGCCAGCAGCTTAGATCGGAGCGGGGGGTTCGGGGAGCTGTTTTTT.